This T cell receptor beta chain was found in a study of T cell repertoires in cytomegalovirus infection. The junction had 10 bases not matched to a gene; V was cut back by 3 bases and J by 2 bases. Germline CDR1 and CDR2: DFQATT and SNEGSKA (reference sequence). This CDR3 spans 16 amino acids. TCRdb analysed the reads with MiXCR anew, one entry per CDR3 protein. The profile shows approximately 74,000 distinct CDR3 sequences, around 42% of them singletons. On this clonotype itself: What it recognizes is unknown.

V gene TRBV20-1 combines with J gene TRBJ2-3, with 8 nucleotides matching TRBD2. The sequenced sample was CD8+ T cells from cultured PBMCs, obtained from culture after CMV antigen stimulation. The sequence came from a human donor in good health (CMV status not recorded). Some clones in this sample may be carry-over from other donors' samples. The CDR3 loop reads CSASPRGSGTTDTQYF. CDR3 bases: TGCAGTGCTAGTCCCCGAGGTAGCGGGACCACAGATACGCAGTATTTT.